This T cell receptor beta chain was sequenced during a study of blood T cell repertoires in COVID-19. The ends were cut back, 1 base at V and 0 bases at J, with 12 bases in the middle. CDR1 and CDR2 from the germline V gene are LGHDT and YNNKEL (reference sequence). CDR3 length: 16 residues. Generated by immunoSEQ multiplex PCR, the TCRdb table keeps only in-frame clones and is missing some. There are about 190,000 clones in the sample; under 80% occur only once, and under 15% lies in the top ten. V usage is TRBV3-1 (or the pseudogene TRBV3-2) and J usage is TRBJ2-5; no firm D call. The TCR originated in a woman in her fifties or sixties with acute or convalescent COVID-19. The sample comprised peripheral blood. CDR3 nucleotides: TGTGCCAGCAGCCAAGTGTTCACAATAAACCAAGAGACCCAGTACTTC. The encoded protein is CASSQVFTINQETQYF.